A single TCR beta chain is shown here with its context. What it recognizes is unknown. Blood got drawn at baseline, again on cycle 4 day 1, and then on cycle 7 day 1. These data belong to a study of OX40 agonist ivuxolimab in advanced cancers. About the study: Intravenous ivuxolimab at 0.01 to 10 mg/kg was given to patients every 2 weeks.

Study-level findings and limits: The antigens recognized by the expanded peripheral T cells, that is their antigen specificity, were not determined.

Assay used: immunoSEQ multiplex PCR; TCRdb lists only in-frame clones, some missing. The sample lists roughly 70,000 clones; around 88% were seen once. The sequence was collected from an adult with an advanced solid tumor such as melanoma, head and neck, liver or kidney cancer. Sequencing used CD4+ or CD8+ T cells sorted from blood, obtained in a trial of the OX40 agonist ivuxolimab.

In nucleotides, the CDR3 is TGTGCCAGCAGCCCATCGGGACAGGCCGCCAATGAGCAGTTCTTC. This translates into CASSPSGQAANEQFF. The chain links TRBV7-9 to TRBJ2-1, with TRBD1 identical over 8 bases. V shed 5 bases and J 6 bases; nucleotides not matched to a gene: 9. Germline V gene data show CDR1 as SEHNR and CDR2 as FQNEAQ (reference sequence). The length of the CDR3 is 15 residues.